These 24 T cell receptor beta chains originate from one sample sequenced in a study of blood T cells in healthy people across ages (dated by TCRdb to 2015 to 2017). The library relied on 5' RACE. The instrument given in TCRdb is Illumina HiSeq 2500. A second PCR of about 7 to 12 cycles was run with a J-beta primer mix and a sample-barcoded 5' primer. Using fastp trimming at Q25 and MiXCR clonotype assembly, TCRdb reanalyzed the public sequencing data and kept in-frame beta chains. Every CDR3 protein is listed once, alongside the most common genes and DNA of its rows. Present in this sample are about 1.6 million distinct CDR3 sequences, 30% to 35% of which were seen just once. The top ten clones comprise about 11% of the sample. Sequenced: blood. These receptors all stem from a woman aged 30 to 39 in good health.

V is TRBV10-3 and J is TRBJ2-5; a weak D match, TRBD2 (6 bases). V was clipped by 6 bases and J by 3 bases, with 11 bases between them. The CDR3 has 13 amino acids. Per the germline V gene, CDR1 is ENHRY and CDR2 is SYGVKD. The CDR3 sequence is CAIRDYQKETQYF. The CDR3 coding sequence is TGTGCCATCAGGGACTATCAAAAAGAGACCCAGTACTTC.

This clonotype was recorded many times. Here the CDR3 reads CASSYLVAGEQYF. Written as DNA, the CDR3 is TGTGCCAGCAGCTACCTCGTTGCGGGCGAGCAGTACTTC. This chain joins TRBV5-5 and TRBJ2-7; TRBD2 is a possible D gene (5 bases). There are 13 residues in the CDR3. Germline CDR1 SGHKS, CDR2 YYEKEE (reference sequence). V lost 3 bases to trimming and J lost 6 bases, with 13 bases between them.

The chain recombines TRBV11-2 with TRBJ2-7, with D unresolved. V was clipped by 5 bases and J by 2 bases, with 16 bases between them. The CDR3 loop spans 15 amino acids. CDR1 is SGHAT, CDR2 FQNNGV, per germline. The CDR3 here is CASSPLRTVPYEQYF. The DNA for the CDR3 is TGTGCCAGCAGCCCTCTGAGGACCGTACCCTACGAGCAGTACTTC.

The chain is built from TRBV27 and TRBJ2-5; 10 nucleotides align to TRBD2. V lost 0 bases, J lost 5 bases, and 3 bases stayed unmatched. The CDR3 spans 15 residues. CDR1 is MNHEY, CDR2 SMNVEV, per germline (reference sequence). The CDR3 DNA reads as TGTGCCAGCAGTTTATCAGGGACTAGCGAGGAGACCCAGTACTTC. Encoded protein: CASSLSGTSEETQYF.

This clonotype was seen only a few times. The rearrangement links TRBV20-1 to TRBJ2-1, with 9 bases fitting TRBD2. The junction had 7 bases not matched to a gene; V was cut back by 3 bases and J by 7 bases. The germline V gene encodes CDR1 DFQATT and CDR2 SNEGSKA (reference sequence). CDR3 length equals 14 residues. CDR3: CSASGAGGINEQFF. The CDR3 nucleotides read TGCAGTGCTAGTGGGGCGGGAGGGATTAATGAGCAGTTCTTC.

The J gene is TRBJ2-7, the V gene TRBV2; 10 bases are a match to TRBD1. The V gene end was trimmed by 2 bases and the J gene end by 10 bases; junction bases not matched to a gene: 5. Germline V gene sequence: CDR1 SNHLY, CDR2 FYNNEI. This CDR3 is 13 amino acids long. The CDR3 DNA is TGTGCCAGCAGTGAACAGGACAGGGGGTCCCAGTACTTC. It is translated as CASSEQDRGSQYF.

In this sample, this clonotype turned up a few times. The gene calls are TRBV28 and TRBJ2-7; D is perhaps TRBD1 or TRBD2 (8 bases each). This CDR3 is built from 16 residues. Deletions cut 3 bases from V and 2 bases from J, with 17 bases between. Per the germline V gene, CDR1 is MDHEN and CDR2 is SYDVKM. CDR3 amino acids: CASSLDRAAGAYEQYF. DNA of the CDR3: TGTGCCAGCAGTTTGGACAGGGCAGCGGGAGCCTACGAGCAGTACTTC.

This clonotype was recorded a few times. The chain is built from TRBV20-1 and TRBJ2-7, with D tentatively TRBD2 (5 bases). The CDR3 extends over 14 amino acids. CDR1 and CDR2 from the germline V gene are DFQATT and SNEGSKA (reference sequence). V dropped 0 bases and J dropped 6 bases, with 15 bases sitting between them. As DNA, the CDR3 is TGCAGTGCTAGAGAACTACTAGTAGGTACCGAGCAGTACTTC. Residues: CSARELLVGTEQYF.

This chain uses TRBV19 with TRBJ2-2, with TRBD1 as a possible D gene (5 bases). The V end was cut by 5 bases, the J end by 0 bases, with 7 bases between. Germline V gene lookup returns CDR1 LNHDA and CDR2 SQIVND (reference sequence). The CDR3 is 14 residues long. The CDR3 DNA reads as TGTGCCAGTAGTGTCAGGGCGAACACCGGGGAGCTGTTTTTT. It translates to CASSVRANTGELFF.

This clonotype was observed at least ten times. The chain recombines TRBV7-2 with TRBJ2-1, with unresolved D. The CDR3 is 13 residues long. Deletions cut 5 bases from V and 8 bases from J, with 13 bases between. Germline CDR1 and CDR2: SGHTA and FQGNSA. As DNA, the CDR3 is TGTGCCAGCAGCCTCACGGTTAAGGATGAGCAGTTCTTC. Protein sequence: CASSLTVKDEQFF.

This clonotype was seen only a few times. This sequence joins TRBV29-1 and TRBJ2-1; the D is unclear. Trimming left V 8 bases short and J 4 bases short, with 24 bases between. Germline V gene data show CDR1 as SQVTM and CDR2 as ANQGSEA. The CDR3 contains 16 residues. The CDR3 DNA is TGCAGCTCGGGTCCATCAATGGGCGAAGGTTACAATGAGCAGTTCTTC. Translation: CSSGPSMGEGYNEQFF.

There are a few counts of this clonotype. The rearrangement joins TRBV20-1 to TRBJ2-1, with TRBD2 identical over 8 bases. CDR1 DFQATT and CDR2 SNEGSKA come from the germline V gene (reference sequence). V trimming: 2 bases; J trimming: 6 bases; junction bases outside the gene matches: 9. The CDR3 extends over 15 amino acids. The CDR3 reads CSARRNGRARNEQFF. In nucleotides, the CDR3 is TGCAGTGCTAGACGAAACGGGAGGGCCCGCAATGAGCAGTTCTTC.

In the case of this clonotype: A read error may be the cause here, since a much bigger clone is one base away. No conserved phenylalanine or tryptophan is present at the end of the CDR3, so a read error is the likely explanation. The chain links TRBV29-1 to TRBJ2-7, with no clear D. CDR3 length: 11 residues. With 4 bases removed from V and 4 bases from J, the gap between germline ends came to 8 bases. CDR1 is SQVTM and CDR2 is ANQGSEA in the germline V gene. CDR3 loop: CSVGVGYEQYL. Here the CDR3 DNA reads TGCAGCGTTGGCGTGGGTTACGAGCAGTACTTA.

The chain has TRBV10-3 and TRBJ2-5; 8 bases line up with TRBD1. From germline, CDR1 is ENHRY and CDR2 SYGVKD. CDR3 length: 14 amino acids. The V segment lost 8 bases and the J segment 1 base; nucleotides outside the gene matches: 6. The CDR3 is CAIGFDRGQETQYF. The CDR3 nucleotides read TGTGCCATCGGTTTCGACAGGGGCCAAGAGACCCAGTACTTC.

The rearrangement links TRBV5-1 to TRBJ2-7; possible D gene TRBD1, 6 bases. The CDR3 runs to 15 residues. V lost 0 bases, J lost 7 bases, and 17 bases lay in between. Germline-derived CDR1 and CDR2 are SGHRS and YFSETQ. DNA of the CDR3: TGCGCCAGCAGCTTGGGCACAGGGAAATACAATGAGCAGTACTTC. Translation gives CASSLGTGKYNEQYF.

This chain joins TRBV3-1 and TRBJ1-2, with D possibly TRBD1 on 5 matching bases. V lost 6 bases to trimming and J lost 7 bases, with 12 bases between them. The CDR3 has 12 residues. Germline CDR1 and CDR2: LGHDT and YNNKEL (reference sequence). The CDR3 is CASRSLDSGYTF. The CDR3, as DNA: TGTGCCAGCAGGAGCCTAGACAGTGGCTACACCTTC.

This clonotype has only a few counts. The chain combines TRBV3-1 with TRBJ2-5; 8 bases fit TRBD2. Germline values: CDR1 LGHDT, CDR2 YNNKEL (reference sequence). Unmatched junction bases numbered 5, after V lost 0 bases and J lost 5 bases. This CDR3 is built from 15 residues. Here the CDR3 reads CASSQDKASGETQYF. In DNA, the CDR3 is TGTGCCAGCAGCCAAGATAAGGCTAGCGGGGAGACCCAGTACTTC.

The rearrangement joins TRBV20-1 to TRBJ2-4, with TRBD2 matching 8 bases. The DNA matches TRBJ2-7 better at its end, which makes the J call doubtful. Germline CDR1 is DFQATT and CDR2 is SNEGSKA (reference sequence). The CDR3 runs 15 residues. The DNA of the CDR3 is TGCAGTACTAAACGAGCGGGGGAGCCATTCTACGAGCAGTACTTC. Translation gives CSTKRAGEPFYEQYF.

This clonotype appeared a few times. The V and J genes are TRBV11-2 and TRBJ2-7; 7 bases fit TRBD1. Germline values: CDR1 SGHAT, CDR2 FQNNGV. The CDR3 is made up of 14 amino acids. V gave up 6 bases and J gave up 2 bases; unmatched junction bases: 7. The CDR3 DNA is TGTGCCAGCAGTGAGGAGACAGGGCCCTACGAGCAGTACTTC. It translates to CASSEETGPYEQYF.

The sample holds a few counts of this clonotype. J is TRBJ1-2 and V is TRBV27; D might be TRBD1 (6 bases). This CDR3 has 15 amino acids. The germline CDR1 and CDR2 sequences are MNHEY and SMNVEV (reference sequence). Trimming left V 5 bases short and J 3 bases short, with 16 bases between. CDR3: CASSPTERGDYGYTF. CDR3 nucleotides: TGTGCCAGCAGTCCGACCGAAAGGGGGGACTATGGCTACACCTTC.

The chain combines TRBV3-1 with TRBJ1-2, with D maybe TRBD1 (5 bases). Germline V gives CDR1 LGHDT, CDR2 YNNKEL (reference sequence). V dropped 1 base and J dropped 6 bases, with 12 bases sitting between them. The CDR3 runs 14 residues. The CDR3 reads CASSQVGWGNGYTF. The CDR3 DNA reads as TGTGCCAGCAGCCAAGTAGGATGGGGGAATGGCTACACCTTC.

This clonotype has only one observation. The rearrangement uses TRBV6-1 and TRBJ2-7; possible D gene TRBD1, 6 bases. Germline assignment: CDR1 MNHNS and CDR2 SASEGT. The CDR3 has 14 residues. The V end was cut by 6 bases, the J end by 2 bases, with 14 bases between. In nucleotides, the CDR3 is TGTGCCAGCAGGGAACGGACAGACACCTACGAGCAGTACTTC. It translates to CASRERTDTYEQYF.

The chain links TRBV5-8 to TRBJ1-5; possible D gene TRBD1, 5 bases. The CDR3 runs 16 residues. Deletions cut 3 bases from V and 4 bases from J, with 17 bases between. The V gene's germline CDR1 is SGHTS and CDR2 YDEGEE. The CDR3 DNA follows: TGTGCCAGCAGCTCCGGTCGGGGGGTTAATAATCAGCCCCAGCATTTT. This encodes CASSSGRGVNNQPQHF.

V usage is TRBV2 and J usage is TRBJ2-1; 7 positions match TRBD2. The CDR3 is made up of 12 amino acids. CDR1 and CDR2 (germline): SNHLY, FYNNEI. Trimming cost V 6 bases and J 8 bases; bases outside gene matches: 4. The CDR3 sequence is CASRGRGDEQFF. The CDR3 DNA is TGTGCCAGCAGGGGACGGGGGGATGAGCAGTTCTTC.